This is a list of T cell receptor beta chains from one sample in a study of blood T cell repertoires in COVID-19. Clones were read by immunoSEQ multiplex PCR, and TCRdb kept only the in-frame ones, dropping some. Here the sample spans approximately 14,000 clones, about 80% being singletons. Sequencing was done on a sample of peripheral blood. All receptors come from a human donor in a cohort sampled during active COVID-19. CDR3s include the opening cysteine and the closing phenylalanine or tryptophan. The D gene is left open where the match is weak. The size field is filled for only some rows; it gives once, few, many or a size class.

clone size,J gene,V gene,D gene,CDR3 protein,CDR3 DNA
-,TRBJ2-7,TRBV29-1,TRBD2,CSVGGLAGGRREQYF,TGCAGCGTTGGGGGACTAGCGGGAGGACGGAGGGAGCAGTACTTC
-,TRBJ2-3,TRBV5-5,-,CASSLGRLVVSTDTQYF,TGTGCCAGCAGCTTGGGCCGACTAGTAGTTAGCACAGATACGCAGTATTTT
-,TRBJ2-2,TRBV11-3,TRBD2,CASSSTSGGTGELFF,TGTGCCAGCAGCTCCACTAGCGGGGGCACCGGGGAGCTGTTTTTT
-,TRBJ2-3,TRBV4-1,TRBD2,CASSQETSGVAQYF,TGCGCCAGCAGTCAAGAGACTAGCGGGGTGGCGCAGTATTTT
-,TRBJ1-1,TRBV4-1,-,CASSQRTFISNTEAFF,TGCGCCAGCAGCCAGCGGACTTTCATTTCGAACACTGAAGCTTTCTTT
-,TRBJ2-7,TRBV29-1,-,CSVQRGGLAQYF,TGCAGCGTCCAAAGGGGGGGCTTGGCGCAGTACTTC
-,TRBJ1-2,TRBV2,TRBD1,CASSPGQGYGYTF,TGTGCCAGCAGTCCTGGACAGGGTTATGGCTACACCTTC
-,TRBJ2-3,TRBV29-1,-,CSVGRGTARTDTQYF,TGCAGCGTCGGACGCGGGACAGCCCGCACAGATACGCAGTATTTT
-,TRBJ1-1,TRBV7-3,TRBD1,CASSSGTGSTEAFF,TGTGCCAGCAGCTCCGGGACAGGGTCCACTGAAGCTTTCTTT
-,TRBJ1-4,TRBV27,-,CASSMSTGSGEKLFF,TGTGCCAGCAGTATGTCGACAGGCTCGGGGGAAAAACTGTTTTTT
-,TRBJ2-5,TRBV4-2,TRBD2,CASSRTSAGVQETQYF,TGTGCCAGCAGCCGTACCTCCGCGGGAGTCCAAGAGACCCAGTACTTC
few,TRBJ1-5,TRBV29-1,-,CSVGDGVLGNQPQHF,TGCAGCGTGGGTGACGGGGTTTTGGGCAATCAGCCCCAGCATTTT
-,TRBJ2-3,TRBV7-9,-,CASSLVRGSADTQYF,TGTGCCAGCAGCTTAGTCAGGGGAAGCGCAGATACGCAGTATTTT
-,TRBJ1-6,TRBV3-1/TRBV3-2,-,CASSQGASPLHF,TGTGCCAGCAGCCAAGGCGCGTCACCCCTCCACTTT
-,TRBJ2-3,TRBV5-6,TRBD1,CASSKTGGEDTQYF,TGTGCCAGCAGCAAGACAGGGGGAGAAGATACGCAGTATTTT
-,TRBJ1-6,TRBV19,-,CASSSPGNSPLHF,TGTGCCAGTAGTTCTCCGGGGAATTCACCCCTCCACTTT
-,TRBJ2-7,TRBV6-4,TRBD1,CASSEDRGHYEQYF,TGTGCCAGCAGTGAGGACAGGGGCCACTACGAGCAGTACTTC
once,TRBJ2-1,TRBV7-6,TRBD2,CASSSIGLALRGNEQFF,TGTGCCAGCAGCTCCATTGGACTAGCACTGCGGGGCAATGAGCAGTTCTTC
-,TRBJ2-1,TRBV27,-,CASSLRGAHYNEQFF,TGTGCCAGCAGTCTCCGGGGGGCACACTACAATGAGCAGTTCTTC
medium-sized,TRBJ1-2,TRBV19,TRBD1,CASSLSGTGTHGYTF,TGTGCCAGTAGTTTATCCGGGACAGGGACCCATGGCTACACCTTC
-,TRBJ2-3,TRBV7-2,TRBD2,CASSGTSGGGWDTQYF,TGTGCCAGCAGTGGGACTAGCGGGGGAGGTTGGGATACGCAGTATTTT
once,TRBJ2-7,TRBV11-2,-,CASSSVGATYEQYF,TGTGCCAGCAGCTCGGTAGGGGCTACGTACGAGCAGTACTTC
-,TRBJ2-7,TRBV7-8,-,CASRGTYEQYF,TGTGCCAGCAGAGGGACTTACGAGCAGTACTTC
once,TRBJ2-5,TRBV6-5,TRBD2,CASSSASGGQETQYF,TGTGCCAGCAGCTCGGCTAGCGGGGGGCAAGAGACCCAGTACTTC